This T cell receptor (beta chain) came from a study of OX40 agonist ivuxolimab in advanced cancers. Study information: Dose-escalation cases comprised hepatocellular carcinoma, melanoma, renal cell or head and neck cancer. Having had anti-PD-1, anti-PD-L1 or anti-CTLA-4 therapy before was allowed, and roughly 39% had some. Three patients, one with hepatocellular carcinoma and two with cutaneous melanoma, responded partially. Study-wide results and caveats: Among the least clonally expanded were partial responders at 0.1-3.0 mg/kg.

Deletions cut 6 bases from V and 3 bases from J, with 13 bases between. The CDR3 consists of 13 residues. Germline assignment: CDR1 SGHRS and CDR2 YFSETQ. A note on this clone: The antigen remains undetermined.

Sequencing was performed with immunoSEQ multiplex PCR; in TCRdb, only in-frame clones are kept and a portion is missing. The table lists nearly 60,000 clones, around four fifths of them singletons. Source: CD4+ or CD8+ T cells sorted from blood, taken in a trial of the OX40 agonist ivuxolimab. This clonotype was obtained from an adult with an advanced solid tumor such as melanoma, head and neck, liver or kidney cancer. The chain carries TRBV5-1 and TRBJ2-7, with a tentative D call TRBD1 (6 bases). CDR3 amino acids: CASKQGDLYEQYF. The CDR3 nucleotides read TGCGCCAGCAAACAGGGAGATCTCTACGAGCAGTACTTC.